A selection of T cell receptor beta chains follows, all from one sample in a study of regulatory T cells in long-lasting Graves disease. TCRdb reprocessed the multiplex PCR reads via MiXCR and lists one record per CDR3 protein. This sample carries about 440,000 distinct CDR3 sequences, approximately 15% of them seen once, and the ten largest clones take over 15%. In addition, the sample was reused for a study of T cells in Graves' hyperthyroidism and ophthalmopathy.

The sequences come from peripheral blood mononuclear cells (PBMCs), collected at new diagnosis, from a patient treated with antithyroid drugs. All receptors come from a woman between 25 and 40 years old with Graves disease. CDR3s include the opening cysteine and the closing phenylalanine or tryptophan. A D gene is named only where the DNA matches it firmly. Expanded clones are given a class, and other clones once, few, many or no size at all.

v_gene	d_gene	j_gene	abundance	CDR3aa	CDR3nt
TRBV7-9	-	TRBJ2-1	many	CASRSKGGTEQFF	TGTGCCAGCAGATCTAAAGGCGGGACTGAGCAGTTCTTC
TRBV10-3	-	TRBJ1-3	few	CAISGGQFSGNTIYF	TGTGCCATCAGCGGAGGACAGTTTTCTGGAAACACCATATATTTT
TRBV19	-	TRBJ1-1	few	CASSPLFAHTEAFF	TGTGCCAGTAGTCCCCTTTTCGCACACACTGAAGCTTTCTTT
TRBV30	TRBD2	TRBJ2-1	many	CAWSGGLLGGNEQFF	TGTGCCTGGAGTGGAGGCCTCCTGGGGGGGAATGAGCAGTTCTTC
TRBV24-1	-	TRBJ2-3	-	CATSDRTRVTDTQYF	TGTGCCACCAGTGACCGAACCAGGGTAACAGATACGCAGTATTTT
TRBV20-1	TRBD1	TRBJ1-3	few	CSARSGQRNTIYF	TGCAGTGCTAGATCGGGACAGAGAAACACCATATATTTT
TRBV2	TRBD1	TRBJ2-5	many	CASSGTVETQYF	TGTGCCAGCAGCGGGACAGTAGAGACCCAGTACTTC
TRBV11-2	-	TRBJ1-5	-	CASSLEWGQPQHF	TGTGCCAGCAGCTTAGAGTGGGGTCAGCCCCAGCATTTT
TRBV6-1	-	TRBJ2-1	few	CASRGLGSYNEQFF	TGTGCCAGCAGGGGTCTCGGCTCCTACAATGAGCAGTTCTTC
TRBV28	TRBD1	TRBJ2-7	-	CASSADREGGDEQYF	TGTGCCAGCAGTGCGGACAGGGAAGGCGGAGACGAGCAGTACTTC
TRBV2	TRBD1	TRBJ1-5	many	CASSDTGVQPQHF	TGTGCCAGCAGTGACACAGGGGTCCAGCCCCAGCATTTT
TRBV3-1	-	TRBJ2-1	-	CASRGAGISANEQFF	TGTGCCAGCAGAGGTGCAGGGATTTCGGCCAATGAGCAGTTCTTC
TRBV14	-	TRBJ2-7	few	CASSQGLNDEQYF	TGTGCCAGCAGCCAGGGACTGAACGACGAGCAGTACTTC
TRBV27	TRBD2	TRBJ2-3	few	CASSKTWASGTTDTQYF	TGTGCCAGCAGTAAAACTTGGGCTAGCGGAACCACAGATACGCAGTATTTT
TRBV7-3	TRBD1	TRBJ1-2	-	CASSLEGQHNYGYTF	TGTGCCAGCAGCCTGGAGGGACAGCATAACTATGGCTACACCTTC
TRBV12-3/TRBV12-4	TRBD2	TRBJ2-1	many	CASNQPAGDEQFF	TGTGCCAGCAATCAACCAGCGGGAGATGAGCAGTTCTTC
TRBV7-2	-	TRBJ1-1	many	CASSFHTEDSNTEAFF	TGTGCCAGCAGCTTTCACACAGAAGACTCTAACACTGAAGCTTTCTTT
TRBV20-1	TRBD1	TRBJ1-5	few	CSASRDSSNQPQHF	TGCAGTGCTAGTCGGGACAGTAGCAATCAGCCCCAGCATTTT
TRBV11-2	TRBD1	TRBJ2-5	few	CASSFRDRGLQETQYF	TGTGCCAGCAGCTTCCGGGACAGGGGGCTCCAAGAGACCCAGTACTTC
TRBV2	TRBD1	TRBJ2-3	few	CASSTGTGLFPSVTQYF	TGTGCCAGCAGTACCGGGACAGGGTTATTCCCTTCGGTTACGCAGTATTTT
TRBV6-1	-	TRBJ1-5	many	CASWKGLNINQPQHF	TGTGCCAGCTGGAAGGGCCTCAACATCAATCAGCCCCAGCATTTT
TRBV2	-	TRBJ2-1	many	CASSELGIWENEQFF	TGTGCCAGCAGTGAATTAGGGATTTGGGAAAATGAGCAGTTCTTC
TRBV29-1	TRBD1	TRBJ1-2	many	CSVLRGTAYGYTF	TGCAGCGTTCTCCGGGGGACAGCCTATGGCTACACCTTC
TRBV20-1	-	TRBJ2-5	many	CSARGGGTQETQYF	TGCAGTGCTAGAGGAGGCGGGACACAAGAGACCCAGTACTTC
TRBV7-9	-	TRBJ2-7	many	CAGGEDYEQYF	TGTGCCGGGGGAGAGGACTACGAGCAGTACTTC
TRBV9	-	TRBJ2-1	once	CASSVLLTSRNEQFF	TGTGCCAGCAGCGTCCTCCTCACTAGCCGCAATGAGCAGTTCTTC
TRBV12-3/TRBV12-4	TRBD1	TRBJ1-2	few	CASSATGANYGYTF	TGTGCCAGCAGCGCGACAGGGGCTAACTATGGCTACACCTTC
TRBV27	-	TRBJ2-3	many	CASNKPPDTQYF	TGTGCCAGCAATAAGCCCCCGGATACGCAGTATTTT
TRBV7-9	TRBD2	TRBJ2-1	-	CASSSTLSGTSPLDEQFF	TGTGCCAGCAGTTCGACCCTTTCCGGGACTAGTCCCTTGGATGAGCAGTTCTTC
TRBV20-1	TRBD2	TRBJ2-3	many	CSARGLAGGVADTQYF	TGCAGTGCTAGAGGCCTAGCGGGAGGGGTGGCAGATACGCAGTATTTT
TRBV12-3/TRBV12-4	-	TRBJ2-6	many	CASSPKGSGANVLTF	TGTGCCAGCAGTCCTAAGGGGTCTGGGGCCAACGTCCTGACTTTC
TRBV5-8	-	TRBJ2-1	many	CASRWRNEQFF	TGTGCCAGCAGGTGGAGGAATGAGCAGTTCTTC
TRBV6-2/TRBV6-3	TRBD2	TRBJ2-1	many	CASSESAGGSVEQFF	TGTGCCAGCAGTGAATCTGCGGGAGGTAGTGTTGAGCAGTTCTTC
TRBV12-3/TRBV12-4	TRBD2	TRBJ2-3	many	CASIPYRTSGRLRDTQYF	TGTGCCAGCATTCCTTATCGAACTAGCGGGAGATTGAGAGATACGCAGTATTTT
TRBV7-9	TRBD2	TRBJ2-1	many	CASSTTSGRSYEQFF	TGTGCCAGCAGCACCACTAGCGGGAGATCATATGAGCAGTTCTTC
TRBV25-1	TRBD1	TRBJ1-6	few	CASSAAQGYRSPLHF	TGTGCCAGCAGTGCCGCACAGGGGTATCGTTCACCCCTCCACTTT
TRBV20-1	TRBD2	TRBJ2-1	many	CSARGDFDNEQFF	TGCAGTGCCCGGGGGGACTTCGACAATGAGCAGTTCTTC
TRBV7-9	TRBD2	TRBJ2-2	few	CASSSTSGPNTGELFF	TGTGCCAGCAGCTCCACTAGCGGCCCGAACACCGGGGAGCTGTTTTTT
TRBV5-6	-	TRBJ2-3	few	CASSFPGLSTDTQYF	TGTGCCAGCAGCTTTCCGGGTTTAAGCACAGATACGCAGTATTTT
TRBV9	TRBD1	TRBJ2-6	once	CASSVGQGTGANVLTF	TGTGCCAGCAGCGTAGGACAGGGGACTGGGGCCAACGTCCTGACTTTC
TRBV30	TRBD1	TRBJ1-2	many	CAGDRVRGYTF	TGTGCCGGAGACAGGGTTCGTGGCTACACCTTC
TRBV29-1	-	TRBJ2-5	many	CSSRGGEGETQYF	TGCAGCTCTAGAGGGGGAGAGGGGGAGACCCAGTACTTC
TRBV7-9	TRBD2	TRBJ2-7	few	CASSVTSGRAYEQYF	TGTGCCAGCAGCGTTACTAGCGGGAGGGCCTACGAGCAGTACTTC
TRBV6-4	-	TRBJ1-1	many	CASSEGLNTEAFF	TGTGCCAGCAGTGAGGGGTTGAACACTGAAGCTTTCTTT
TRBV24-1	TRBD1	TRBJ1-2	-	CATSDMAGGSYGYTF	TGTGCCACCAGTGATATGGCAGGGGGCAGCTATGGCTACACCTTC
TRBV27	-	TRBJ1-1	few	CASTRPGLNTEAFF	TGTGCCAGCACCCGGCCGGGGTTGAACACTGAAGCTTTCTTT
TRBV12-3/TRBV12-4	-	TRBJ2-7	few	CASSTKIYEQYF	TGTGCCAGCAGCACGAAGATCTACGAGCAGTACTTC
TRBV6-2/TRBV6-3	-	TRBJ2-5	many	CASSYEGQTQYF	TGTGCCAGCAGTTACGAGGGGCAGACCCAGTACTTC
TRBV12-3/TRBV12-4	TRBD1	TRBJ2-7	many	CASSNQGQGPYF	TGTGCCAGCAGTAATCAAGGACAGGGGCCCTACTTC
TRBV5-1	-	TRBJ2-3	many	CASSWRTVDTDTQYF	TGCGCCAGCAGCTGGAGGACGGTAGACACAGATACGCAGTATTTT
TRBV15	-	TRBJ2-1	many	CATSRGGESYNEQFF	TGTGCCACCAGCAGAGGAGGGGAGTCCTACAATGAGCAGTTCTTC
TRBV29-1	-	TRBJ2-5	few	CSDDITETQYF	TGCAGCGACGATATTACGGAGACCCAGTACTTC
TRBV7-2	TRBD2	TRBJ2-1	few	CASSPRASGRAYEQFF	TGTGCCAGCAGTCCCAGGGCTAGCGGGAGGGCCTATGAGCAGTTCTTC
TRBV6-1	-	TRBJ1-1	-	CASSTLKLNTEAFF	TGTGCCAGCAGCACCCTCAAGTTGAACACTGAAGCTTTCTTT
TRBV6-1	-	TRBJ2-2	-	CASGDSEAGELFF	TGTGCCAGCGGCGACTCCGAGGCCGGGGAGCTGTTTTTT